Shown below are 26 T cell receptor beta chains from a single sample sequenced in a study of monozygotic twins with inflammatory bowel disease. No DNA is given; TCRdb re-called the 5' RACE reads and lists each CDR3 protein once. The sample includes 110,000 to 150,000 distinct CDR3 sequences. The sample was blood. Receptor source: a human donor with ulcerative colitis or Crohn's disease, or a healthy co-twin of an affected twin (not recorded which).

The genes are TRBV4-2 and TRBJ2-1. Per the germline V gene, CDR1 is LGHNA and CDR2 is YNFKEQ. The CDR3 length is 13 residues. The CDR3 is CASSQDRGIEQFF.

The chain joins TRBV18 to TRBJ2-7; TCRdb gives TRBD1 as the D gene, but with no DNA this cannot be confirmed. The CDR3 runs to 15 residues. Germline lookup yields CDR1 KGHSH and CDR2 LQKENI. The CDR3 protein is CASSPLARGFNEQYF.

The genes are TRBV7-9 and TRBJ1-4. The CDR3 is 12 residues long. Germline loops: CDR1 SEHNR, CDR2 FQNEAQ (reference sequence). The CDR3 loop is CASSLGNEKLFF.

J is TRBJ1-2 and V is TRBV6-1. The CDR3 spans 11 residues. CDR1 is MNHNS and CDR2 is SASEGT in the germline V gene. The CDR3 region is CAVTTWPGYTF.

The CDR3 is CASSVDMISTGELFF. The rearrangement uses TRBV5-1 and TRBJ2-2. Germline V gives CDR1 SGHRS, CDR2 YFSETQ. The CDR3 contains 15 residues. Together with reference TRBV5-1 and TRBJ2-2, the CDR3 gives the full variable domain: KAGVTQTPRYLIKTRGQQVTLSCSPISGHRSVSWYQQTPGQGLQFLFEYFSETQRNKGNFPGRFSGRQFSNSRSEMNVSTLELGDSALYLCASSVDMISTGELFFGEGSRLTVL.

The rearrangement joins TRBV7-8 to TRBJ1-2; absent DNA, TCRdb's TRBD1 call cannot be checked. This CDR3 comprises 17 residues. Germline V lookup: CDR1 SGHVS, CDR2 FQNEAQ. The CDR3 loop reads CASSLAKGTGGNGGYTF. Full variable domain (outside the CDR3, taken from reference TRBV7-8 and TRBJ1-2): GAGVSQSPRYKVAKRGQDVALRCDPISGHVSLFWYQQALGQGPEFLTYFQNEAQLDKSGLPSDRFFAERPEGSVSTLKIQRTQQEDSAVYLCASSLAKGTGGNGGYTFGSGTRLTVV.

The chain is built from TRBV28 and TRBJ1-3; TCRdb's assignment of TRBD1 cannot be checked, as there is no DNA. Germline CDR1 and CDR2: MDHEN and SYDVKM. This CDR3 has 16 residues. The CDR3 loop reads CASRTPAGAPGNTIYF.

CDR3 sequence reads: CSAREHGGKLFF. This chain uses TRBV20-1 with TRBJ1-4; the D call from TCRdb, TRBD1, cannot be confirmed without DNA. CDR3 length equals 12 residues. Germline loops: CDR1 DFQATT, CDR2 SNEGSKA (reference sequence).

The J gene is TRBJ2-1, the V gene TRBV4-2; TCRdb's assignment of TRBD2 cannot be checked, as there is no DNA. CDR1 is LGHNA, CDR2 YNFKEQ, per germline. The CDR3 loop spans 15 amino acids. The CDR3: CASSRGTSGYNEQFF.

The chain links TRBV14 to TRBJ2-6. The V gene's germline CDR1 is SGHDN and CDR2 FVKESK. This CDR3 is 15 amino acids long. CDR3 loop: CASSQQVSGANVLTF.

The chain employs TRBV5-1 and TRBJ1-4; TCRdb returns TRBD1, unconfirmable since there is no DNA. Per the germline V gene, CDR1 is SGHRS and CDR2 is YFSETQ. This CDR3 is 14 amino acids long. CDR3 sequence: CASSLEGGGEKLFF.

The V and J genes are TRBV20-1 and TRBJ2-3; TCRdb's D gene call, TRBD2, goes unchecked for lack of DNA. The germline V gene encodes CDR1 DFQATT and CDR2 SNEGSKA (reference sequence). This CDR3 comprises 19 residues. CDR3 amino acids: CSARMRLTSGKISTDTQYF.

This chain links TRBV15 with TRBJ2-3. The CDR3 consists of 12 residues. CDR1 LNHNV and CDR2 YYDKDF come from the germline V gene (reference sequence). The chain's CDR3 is CATSRDSDTQYF.

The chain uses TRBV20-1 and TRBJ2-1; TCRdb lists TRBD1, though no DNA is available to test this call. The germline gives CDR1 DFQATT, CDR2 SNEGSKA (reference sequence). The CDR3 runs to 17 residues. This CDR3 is CSAPRGGSPPRINEQFF.

The CDR3: CASSPRLDRALSYEQYF. The V call is TRBV5-1, the J call TRBJ2-7; TCRdb's assignment of TRBD1 cannot be checked, as there is no DNA. This CDR3 spans 17 amino acids. Per germline, CDR1 SGHRS and CDR2 YFSETQ.

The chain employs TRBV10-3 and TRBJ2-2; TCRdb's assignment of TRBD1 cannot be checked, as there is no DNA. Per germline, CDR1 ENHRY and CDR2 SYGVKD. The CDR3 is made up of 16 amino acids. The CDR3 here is CAIRSTSGQSTGELFF.

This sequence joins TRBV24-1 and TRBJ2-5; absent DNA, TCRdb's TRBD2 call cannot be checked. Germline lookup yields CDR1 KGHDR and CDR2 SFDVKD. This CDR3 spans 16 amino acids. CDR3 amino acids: CATSPRGSGREETQYF.

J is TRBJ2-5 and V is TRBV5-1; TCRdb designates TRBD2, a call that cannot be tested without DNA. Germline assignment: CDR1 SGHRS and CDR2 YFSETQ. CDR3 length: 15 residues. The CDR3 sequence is CASSFLAGEKETQYF.

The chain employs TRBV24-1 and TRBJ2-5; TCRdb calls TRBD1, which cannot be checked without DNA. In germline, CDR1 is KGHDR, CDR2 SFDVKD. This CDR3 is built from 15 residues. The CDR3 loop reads CATSDLRDTQETQYF.

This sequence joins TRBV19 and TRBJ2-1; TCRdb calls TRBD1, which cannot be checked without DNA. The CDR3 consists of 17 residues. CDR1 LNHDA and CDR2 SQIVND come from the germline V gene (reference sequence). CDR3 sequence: CASSGPLGQGTYNEQFF.

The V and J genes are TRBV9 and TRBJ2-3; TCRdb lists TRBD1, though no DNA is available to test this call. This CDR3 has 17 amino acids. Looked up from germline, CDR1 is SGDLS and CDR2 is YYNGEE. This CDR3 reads CASSVEDSPIRTDTQYF.

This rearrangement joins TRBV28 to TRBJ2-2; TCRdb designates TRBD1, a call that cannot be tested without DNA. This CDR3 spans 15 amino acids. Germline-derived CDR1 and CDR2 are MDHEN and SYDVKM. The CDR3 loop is CASSIIRGNTGELFF.

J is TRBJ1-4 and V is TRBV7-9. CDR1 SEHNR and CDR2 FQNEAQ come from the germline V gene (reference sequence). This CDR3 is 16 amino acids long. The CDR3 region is CASSFSGRPTNEKLFF.

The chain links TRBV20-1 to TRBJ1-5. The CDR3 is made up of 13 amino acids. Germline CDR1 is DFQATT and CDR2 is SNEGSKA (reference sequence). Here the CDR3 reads CSALPEGNQPQHF.

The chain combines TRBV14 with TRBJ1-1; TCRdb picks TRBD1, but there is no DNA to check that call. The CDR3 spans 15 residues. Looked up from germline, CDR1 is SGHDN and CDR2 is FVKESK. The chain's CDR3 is CASSLWTGRNTEAFF. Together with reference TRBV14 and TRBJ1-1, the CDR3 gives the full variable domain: EAGVTQFPSHSVIEKGQTVTLRCDPISGHDNLYWYRRVMGKEIKFLLHFVKESKQDESGMPNNRFLAERTGGTYSTLKVQPAELEDSGVYFCASSLWTGRNTEAFFGQGTRLTVV.

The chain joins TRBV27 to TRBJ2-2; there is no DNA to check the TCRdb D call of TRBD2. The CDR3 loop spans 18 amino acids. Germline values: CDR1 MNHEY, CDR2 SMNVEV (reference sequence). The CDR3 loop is CASSLWTSGRANTGELFF.